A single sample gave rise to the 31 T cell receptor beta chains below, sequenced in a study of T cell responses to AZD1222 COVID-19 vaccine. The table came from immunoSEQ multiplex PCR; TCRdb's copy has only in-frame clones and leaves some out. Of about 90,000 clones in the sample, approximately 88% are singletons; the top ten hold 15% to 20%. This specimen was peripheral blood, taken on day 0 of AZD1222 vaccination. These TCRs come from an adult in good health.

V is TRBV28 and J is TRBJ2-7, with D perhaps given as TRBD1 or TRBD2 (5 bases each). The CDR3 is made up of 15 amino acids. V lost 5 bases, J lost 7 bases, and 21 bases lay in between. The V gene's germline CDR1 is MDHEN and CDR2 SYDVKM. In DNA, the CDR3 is TGTGCCAGCAGTCCAACGGGGTCTACAGGAAGGGAGCAGTACTTC. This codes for CASSPTGSTGREQYF.

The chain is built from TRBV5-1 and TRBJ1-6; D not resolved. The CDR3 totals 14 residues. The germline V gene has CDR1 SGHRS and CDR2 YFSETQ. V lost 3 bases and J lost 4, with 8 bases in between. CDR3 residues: CASSSTGYNSPLHF. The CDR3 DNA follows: TGCGCCAGCAGCTCGACCGGATATAATTCACCCCTCCACTTT.

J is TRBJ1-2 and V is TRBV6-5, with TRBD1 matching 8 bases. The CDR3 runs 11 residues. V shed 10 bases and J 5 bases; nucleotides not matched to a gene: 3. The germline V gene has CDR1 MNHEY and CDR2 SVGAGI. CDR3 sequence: CATRDRYGYTF. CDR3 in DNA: TGTGCCACCCGGGACAGGTATGGCTACACCTTC.

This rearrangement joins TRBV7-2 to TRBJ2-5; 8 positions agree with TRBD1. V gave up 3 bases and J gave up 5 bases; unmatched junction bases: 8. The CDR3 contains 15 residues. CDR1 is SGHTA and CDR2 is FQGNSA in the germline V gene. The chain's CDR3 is CASSFPRGLGETQYF. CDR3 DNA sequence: TGTGCCAGCAGCTTTCCCAGGGGGCTAGGGGAGACCCAGTACTTC.

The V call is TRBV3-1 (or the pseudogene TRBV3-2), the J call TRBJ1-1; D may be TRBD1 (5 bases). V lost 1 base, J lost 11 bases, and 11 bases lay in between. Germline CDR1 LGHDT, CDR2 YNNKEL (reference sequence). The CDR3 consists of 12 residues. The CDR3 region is CASSQVGDLAFF. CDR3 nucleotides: TGTGCCAGCAGCCAAGTGGGGGACTTGGCTTTCTTT.

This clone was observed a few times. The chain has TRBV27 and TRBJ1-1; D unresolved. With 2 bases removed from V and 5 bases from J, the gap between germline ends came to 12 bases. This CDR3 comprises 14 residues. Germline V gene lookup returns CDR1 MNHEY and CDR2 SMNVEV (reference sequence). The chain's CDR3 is CASSLKWGWTEAFF. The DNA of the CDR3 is TGTGCCAGCAGTTTAAAATGGGGATGGACTGAAGCTTTCTTT.

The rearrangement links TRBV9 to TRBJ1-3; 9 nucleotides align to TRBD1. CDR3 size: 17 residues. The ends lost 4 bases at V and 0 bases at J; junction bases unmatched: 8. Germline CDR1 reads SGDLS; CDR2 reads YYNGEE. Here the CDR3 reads CASSPRTGAISGNTIYF. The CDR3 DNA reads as TGTGCCAGCAGCCCACGGACAGGGGCCATCTCTGGAAACACCATATATTTT.

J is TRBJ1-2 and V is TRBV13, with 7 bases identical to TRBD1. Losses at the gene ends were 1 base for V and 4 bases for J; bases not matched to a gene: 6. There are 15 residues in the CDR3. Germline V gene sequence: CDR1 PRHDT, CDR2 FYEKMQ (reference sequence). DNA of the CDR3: TGTGCCAGCAGCTTAGAGACAGGGCAGGGCTATGGCTACACCTTC. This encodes CASSLETGQGYGYTF.

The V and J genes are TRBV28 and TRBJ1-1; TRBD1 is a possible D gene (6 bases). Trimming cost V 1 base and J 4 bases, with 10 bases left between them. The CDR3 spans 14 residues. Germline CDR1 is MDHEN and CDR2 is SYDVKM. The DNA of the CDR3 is TGTGCCAGCAGTTTATCCCAGGGGATCACTGAAGCTTTCTTT. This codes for CASSLSQGITEAFF.

This CDR3 is CASSQARGQSPLHF. CDR3 bases: TGTGCCAGCAGCCAAGCCAGGGGGCAATCACCCCTCCACTTT. V is TRBV14 and J is TRBJ1-6, with 8 positions matching TRBD1. With 1 base clipped from V and 10 bases from J, the junction kept 3 bases outside the gene matches. The V gene's germline CDR1 is SGHDN and CDR2 FVKESK. The CDR3 extends over 14 amino acids.

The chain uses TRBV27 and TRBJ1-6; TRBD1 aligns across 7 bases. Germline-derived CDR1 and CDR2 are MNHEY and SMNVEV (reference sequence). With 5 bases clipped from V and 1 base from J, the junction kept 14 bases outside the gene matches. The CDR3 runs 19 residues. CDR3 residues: CASSPPPRQGRSYNSPLHF. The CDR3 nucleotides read TGTGCCAGCAGTCCACCCCCTCGACAGGGAAGGTCCTATAATTCACCCCTCCACTTT.

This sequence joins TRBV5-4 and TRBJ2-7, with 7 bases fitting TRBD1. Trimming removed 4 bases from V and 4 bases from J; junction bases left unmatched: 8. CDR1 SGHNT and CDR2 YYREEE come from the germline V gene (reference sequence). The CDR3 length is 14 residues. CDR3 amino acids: CASSRRTGEYEQYF. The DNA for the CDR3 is TGTGCCAGCAGCCGTCGGACAGGCGAATACGAGCAGTACTTC.

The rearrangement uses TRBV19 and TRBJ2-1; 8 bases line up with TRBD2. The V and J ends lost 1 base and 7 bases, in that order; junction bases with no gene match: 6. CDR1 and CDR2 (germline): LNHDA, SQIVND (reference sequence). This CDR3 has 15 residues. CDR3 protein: CASSIVPGGSNEQFF. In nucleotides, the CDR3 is TGTGCCAGTAGTATAGTACCGGGAGGGTCGAATGAGCAGTTCTTC.

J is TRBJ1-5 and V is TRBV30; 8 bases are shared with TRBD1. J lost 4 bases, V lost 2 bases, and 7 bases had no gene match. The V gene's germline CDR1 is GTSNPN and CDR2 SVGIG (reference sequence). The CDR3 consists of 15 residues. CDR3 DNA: TGTGCCTGGAGTTCATTTACAGGGGGGAATCAGCCCCAGCATTTT. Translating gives CAWSSFTGGNQPQHF.

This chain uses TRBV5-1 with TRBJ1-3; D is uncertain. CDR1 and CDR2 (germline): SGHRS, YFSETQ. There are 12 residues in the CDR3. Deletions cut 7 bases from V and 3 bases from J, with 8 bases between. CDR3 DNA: TGCGCCAGCGCCGTAGATGGAAACACCATATATTTT. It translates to CASAVDGNTIYF.

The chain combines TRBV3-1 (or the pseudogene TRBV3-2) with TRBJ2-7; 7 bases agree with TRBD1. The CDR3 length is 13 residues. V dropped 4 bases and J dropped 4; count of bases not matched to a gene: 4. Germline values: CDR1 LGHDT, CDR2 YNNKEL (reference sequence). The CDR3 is CASSLAGGYEQYF. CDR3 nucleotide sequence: TGTGCCAGCAGCCTGGCAGGGGGATACGAGCAGTACTTC.

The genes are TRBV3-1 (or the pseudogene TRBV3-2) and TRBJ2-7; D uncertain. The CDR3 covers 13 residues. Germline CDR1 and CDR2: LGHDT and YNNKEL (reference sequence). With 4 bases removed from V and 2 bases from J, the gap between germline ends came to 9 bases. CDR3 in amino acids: CASSRLVAYEQYF. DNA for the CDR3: TGTGCCAGCAGCCGTCTTGTAGCCTACGAGCAGTACTTC.

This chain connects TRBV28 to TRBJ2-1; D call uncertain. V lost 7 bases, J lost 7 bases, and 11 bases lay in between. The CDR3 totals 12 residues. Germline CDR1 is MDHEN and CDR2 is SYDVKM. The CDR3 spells CASTPPWNEQFF. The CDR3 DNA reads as TGTGCCAGCACCCCCCCTTGGAATGAGCAGTTCTTC.

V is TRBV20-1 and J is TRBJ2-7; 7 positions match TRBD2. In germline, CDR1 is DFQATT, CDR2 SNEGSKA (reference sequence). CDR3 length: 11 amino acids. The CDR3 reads CSAQRELEQYF. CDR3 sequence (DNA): TGCAGCGCTCAGCGGGAACTCGAGCAGTACTTC.

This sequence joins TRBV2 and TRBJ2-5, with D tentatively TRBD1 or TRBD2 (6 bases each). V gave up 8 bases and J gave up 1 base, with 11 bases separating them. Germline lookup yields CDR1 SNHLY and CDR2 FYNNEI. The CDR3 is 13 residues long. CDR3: CASVRGAQETQYF. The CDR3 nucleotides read TGTGCCAGCGTGAGGGGGGCCCAAGAGACCCAGTACTTC.

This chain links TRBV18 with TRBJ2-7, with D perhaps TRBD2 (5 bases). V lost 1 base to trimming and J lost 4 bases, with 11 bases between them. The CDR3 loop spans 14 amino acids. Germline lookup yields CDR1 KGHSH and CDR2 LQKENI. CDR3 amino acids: CASSPREFQYEQYF. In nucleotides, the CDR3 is TGTGCCAGCTCACCACGGGAGTTCCAGTACGAGCAGTACTTC.

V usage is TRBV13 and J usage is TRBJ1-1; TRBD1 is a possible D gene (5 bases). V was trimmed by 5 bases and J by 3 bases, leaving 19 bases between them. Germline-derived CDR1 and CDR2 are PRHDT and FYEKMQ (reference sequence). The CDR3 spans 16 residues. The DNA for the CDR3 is TGTGCCAGCAGCCCCAAGAATAGGGGATCGTACACTGAAGCTTTCTTT. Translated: CASSPKNRGSYTEAFF.

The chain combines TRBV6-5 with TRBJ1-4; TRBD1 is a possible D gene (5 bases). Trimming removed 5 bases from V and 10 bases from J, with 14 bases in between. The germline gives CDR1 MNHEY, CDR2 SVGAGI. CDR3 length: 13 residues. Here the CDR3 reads CASSSGPGGKLFF. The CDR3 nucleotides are TGTGCCAGCAGTAGCGGACCGGGGGGAAAACTGTTTTTT.

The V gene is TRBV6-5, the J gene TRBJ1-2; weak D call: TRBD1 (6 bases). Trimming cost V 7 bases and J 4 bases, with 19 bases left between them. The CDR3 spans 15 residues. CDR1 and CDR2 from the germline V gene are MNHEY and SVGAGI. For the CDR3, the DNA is TGTGCCAGCACCCACCGGGACAATGCCCTCTATGGCTACACCTTC. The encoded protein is CASTHRDNALYGYTF.

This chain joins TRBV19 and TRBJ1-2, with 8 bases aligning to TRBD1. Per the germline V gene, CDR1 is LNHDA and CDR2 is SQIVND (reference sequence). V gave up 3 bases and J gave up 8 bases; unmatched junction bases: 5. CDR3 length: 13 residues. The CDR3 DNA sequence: TGTGCCAGTAGTATGCGGGACAGGCCCGGCTACACCTTC. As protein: CASSMRDRPGYTF. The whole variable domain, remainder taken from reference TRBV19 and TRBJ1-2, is DGGITQSPKYLFRKEGQNVTLSCEQNLNHDAMYWYRQDPGQGLRLIYYSQIVNDFQKGDIAEGYSVSREKKESFPLTVTSAQKNPTAFYLCASSMRDRPGYTFGSGTRLTVV.

CDR3 loop: CASSIGRFSGNTIYF. The CDR3 nucleotides read TGTGCCAGTAGTATCGGGCGCTTCTCTGGAAACACCATATATTTT. The rearrangement uses TRBV19 and TRBJ1-3; D is ambiguous. V lost 3 bases, J lost 0 bases, and 9 bases lay in between. CDR3 length: 15 amino acids. Germline assignment: CDR1 LNHDA and CDR2 SQIVND (reference sequence).

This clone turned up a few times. This CDR3 is CASSLPRDGYNSPLHF. The CDR3 bases are TGTGCCAGCAGCTTGCCAAGGGACGGGTATAATTCACCCCTCCACTTT. This rearrangement joins TRBV5-8 to TRBJ1-6; possibly TRBD1 for D (5 bases). Germline CDR1 reads SGHTS; CDR2 reads YDEGEE. This CDR3 is built from 16 residues. The ends were cut back, 1 base at V and 4 bases at J, with 12 bases in the middle. Based on the CDR3 plus reference TRBV5-8 and TRBJ1-6, the full variable domain is EAGVTQSPTHLIKTRGQQATLRCSPISGHTSVYWYQQALGLGLQFLLWYDEGEERNRGNFPPRFSGRQFPNYSSELNVNALELEDSALYLCASSLPRDGYNSPLHFGNGTRLTVT.

The CDR3 DNA is TGTGCCACCAGCAGAGACTTGGACCGCAACCAAGAGACCCAGTACTTC. Residues: CATSRDLDRNQETQYF. The V gene is TRBV15, the J gene TRBJ2-5; D not resolved. The CDR3 extends over 16 amino acids. Trimming pared 0 bases from V and 0 bases from J, leaving 11 bases between. Germline V gene data show CDR1 as LNHNV and CDR2 as YYDKDF (reference sequence).

As DNA, the CDR3 is TGTGCCACCAGCGGGGAACAGGGAAACTATGGCTACACCTTC. Protein sequence: CATSGEQGNYGYTF. This chain links TRBV15 with TRBJ1-2; D is perhaps TRBD1 (6 bases). In germline, CDR1 is LNHNV, CDR2 YYDKDF (reference sequence). Trimming removed 5 bases at V and 2 bases at J, with 12 bases between. The CDR3 covers 14 residues.

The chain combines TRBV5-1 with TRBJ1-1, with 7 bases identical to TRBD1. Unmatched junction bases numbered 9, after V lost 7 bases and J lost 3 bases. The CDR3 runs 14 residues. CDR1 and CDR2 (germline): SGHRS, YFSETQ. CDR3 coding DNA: TGCGCCAGCCGTCCAGGGGGTCTGGACACTGAAGCTTTCTTT. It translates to CASRPGGLDTEAFF.

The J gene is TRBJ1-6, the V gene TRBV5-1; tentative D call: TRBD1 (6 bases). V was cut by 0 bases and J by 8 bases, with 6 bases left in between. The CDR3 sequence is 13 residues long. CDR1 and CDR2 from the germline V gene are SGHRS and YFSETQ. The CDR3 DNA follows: TGCGCCAGCAGCTTGGGACAGGATTCACCCCTCCACTTT. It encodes CASSLGQDSPLHF.